This T cell receptor beta chain was identified in a study of blood T cell repertoires in COVID-19. Study-wide context: Researchers got acute and convalescent COVID-19 samples from the United States, Italy and Spain. In each case, the material was cDNA or gDNA derived from T cells, B-cell-depleted T cells, or PBMCs.

Germline CDR1 SGHVS, CDR2 FNYEAQ. With 5 bases clipped from V and 9 bases from J, the junction kept 11 bases outside the gene matches. The CDR3 runs 15 residues. The Seattle patients joined while their infection was active and were tracked longitudinally afterward. This clone appeared a single time. Original handling: Cell counts per sample came from amplifying reference gene primers. Profiling relied on immunoSEQ multiplex PCR, and the TCRdb table lists in-frame clones only, not all of them. Clonal size and the V and J genes are those of that table, whereas D and trimming came from the DNA. The sample includes around 440,000 clones, approximately 89% of them seen just once.

The clonotype originates from a woman between 50 and 59 years old with COVID-19, enrolled during active disease. Sequencing was carried out using peripheral blood. J is TRBJ2-5 and V is TRBV7-6; 11 bases fit TRBD2. The CDR3 nucleotides read TGTGCCAGCAGCCGACTAGCGGGGTCGGTGGAGGCCCAGTACTTC. This codes for CASSRLAGSVEAQYF. The full variable domain, completed using reference TRBV7-6 and TRBJ2-5, is GAGVSQSPRYKVTKRGQDVALRCDPISGHVSLYWYRQALGQGPEFLTYFNYEAQQDKSGLPNDRFSAERPEGSISTLTIQRTEQRDSAMYRCASSRLAGSVEAQYFGPGTRLLVL.